The T cell receptor beta chain under discussion was sequenced for a study of T-cell memory formation after mild COVID-19. Study context: Clusters of TCRs were largely donor specific.

Points from the study as a whole: Contracting clones from day 15 to 85 had balanced CD4/CD8; later expanders favoured CD4+.

TCRdb re-called the 5' RACE reads through MiXCR, storing one row per CDR3 protein. Here the sample spans 300,000 to 400,000 distinct CDR3 sequences, 25% to 30% being singletons. Comment on this clonotype: Its antigen is undetermined.

Material: PBMCs or a T cell subset sorted from them (not recorded which). This TCR derives from an adult woman who had mild COVID-19 (a few samples of this study predate the infection). Cell type and time point are not known.

CDR3 residues: CASSGIPLNSFVGYTF. CDR3 bases: TGTGCCAGTAGTGGAATACCTTTAAATTCGTTCGTGGGCTACACCTTC. The J gene is TRBJ1-2, the V gene TRBV19; D gene uncertain. Germline-derived CDR1 and CDR2 are LNHDA and SQIVND (reference sequence). V lost 5 bases and J 8 bases, leaving 24 bases between the germline ends. This CDR3 region has 16 residues.